What follows are 9 T cell receptor beta chains derived from one specimen sequenced in a study of blood T cells in healthy people across ages. A J-beta primer mix and a sample-barcoded 5' primer were used in a second PCR of roughly 6 to 12 cycles. TCRdb re-analysed the 5' RACE reads in MiXCR, keeping a single row per CDR3 protein. The table shows about 680,000 distinct CDR3 sequences, with 49% occurring only once. Specimen: blood. These receptors were obtained from a woman between 55 and 75 years old in good health.

The genes are TRBV20-1 and TRBJ2-2, with 7 positions matching TRBD1. V was clipped by 5 bases and J by 0 bases; unmatched bases: 6. Germline CDR1 DFQATT, CDR2 SNEGSKA (reference sequence). The CDR3 has 15 residues. CDR3 protein: CSAPTGTANTGELFF. In DNA, the CDR3 is TGCAGTGCTCCAACCGGGACAGCGAACACCGGGGAGCTGTTTTTT.

This chain connects TRBV28 to TRBJ1-2; TRBD1 matches 9 bases. There are 16 residues in the CDR3. CDR1 and CDR2 (germline): MDHEN, SYDVKM. Trimming cost V 5 bases and J 4 bases; bases outside gene matches: 11. CDR3 in DNA: TGTGCCAGCAGTCTGGATAATACAGGGGGCAGCTATGGCTACACCTTC. It is translated as CASSLDNTGGSYGYTF.

The rearrangement joins TRBV11-3 to TRBJ2-1; 10 positions match TRBD2. CDR1 and CDR2 from the germline V gene are SGHNT and YENEEA. Losses at the gene ends were 1 base for V and 2 bases for J; bases not matched to a gene: 8. This CDR3 region has 18 residues. Here the CDR3 reads CASSLAGSGRFPYNEQFF. For the CDR3, the DNA is TGTGCCAGCAGCTTAGCAGGTAGCGGGAGGTTCCCCTACAATGAGCAGTTCTTC.

The V and J genes are TRBV7-9 and TRBJ2-3, with 11 bases aligning to TRBD2. Germline CDR1 reads SEHNR; CDR2 reads FQNEAQ (reference sequence). V lost 11 bases, J lost 3 bases, and 4 bases stayed unmatched. This CDR3 contains 13 residues. CDR3 sequence: CAVTSGVTDTQYF. DNA of the CDR3: TGTGCCGTGACTAGCGGGGTAACAGATACGCAGTATTTT.

The V call is TRBV7-9, the J call TRBJ2-7, with 10 bases aligning to TRBD2. Germline V lookup: CDR1 SEHNR, CDR2 FQNEAQ (reference sequence). The CDR3 consists of 14 residues. Germline trimming cut 5 bases from V and 4 bases from J; bases unmatched to any gene: 5. CDR3 residues: CASSPGSGRYEQYF. In nucleotides, the CDR3 is TGTGCCAGCAGCCCGGGTAGCGGGAGGTACGAGCAGTACTTC.

Ten or more counts support this clonotype. The CDR3 DNA is TGTGCCAGCAGCCTGACTAGATCCGAGCAGTACTTC. This encodes CASSLTRSEQYF. The chain is built from TRBV14 and TRBJ2-7; TRBD2 might be the D (6 bases). In germline, CDR1 is SGHDN, CDR2 FVKESK. Trimming stripped 4 bases from V and 6 bases from J, with 10 bases between. The CDR3 totals 12 residues.

The J gene is TRBJ1-1, the V gene TRBV5-1, with TRBD1 as a possible D gene (5 bases). V was pared by 4 bases and J by 2 bases, with 18 bases between. The CDR3 extends over 16 amino acids. Germline V CDR1 and CDR2: SGHRS, YFSETQ. For the CDR3, the DNA is TGCGCCAGCAGCCCCAGACCACAGGCGACAAACACTGAAGCTTTCTTT. It codes for CASSPRPQATNTEAFF.

This clonotype has a handful of counts. The J gene is TRBJ2-1, the V gene TRBV20-1, with TRBD1 identical over 8 bases. The V gene's germline CDR1 is DFQATT and CDR2 SNEGSKA (reference sequence). The J segment lost 0 bases and the V segment lost 3 bases, leaving 7 bases of the junction unmatched. The CDR3 loop spans 16 amino acids. The chain's CDR3 is CSASPRTGPSYNEQFF. The CDR3 nucleotides read TGCAGTGCTAGCCCTAGGACAGGGCCCTCCTACAATGAGCAGTTCTTC.

The chain uses TRBV4-1 and TRBJ1-2; D might be TRBD1 (5 bases). Looked up from germline, CDR1 is MGHRA and CDR2 is YSYEKL. The CDR3 length is 13 residues. The ends were cut back, 0 bases at V and 5 bases at J, with 7 bases in the middle. For the CDR3, the DNA is TGCGCCAGCAGCCAAGAAGAGGGGTATGGCTACACCTTC. Amino acids: CASSQEEGYGYTF.